This T cell receptor beta chain comes out of a study of PD-L1 blockade in urothelial cancer (dated by TCRdb to 2016 to 2017). Concerning the study at large: Therapy was started in the mid-2010s for all patients, and atezolizumab 1,200 mg was administered intravenously every 3 weeks. About 90% of the roughly 30 patients were identified as males with urothelial cancer of bladder origin, and a prior smoking history was reported by 18 of 29 patients. Patients had an ECOG performance status of 0 or 1 and had received between 0 and 3 prior chemotherapy regimens. Blood samples were analyzed at 3 weeks after treatment start (second dose) and at 6 weeks after treatment start. Blood samples gave a median of approximately 150,000 T cells and 80,000 or so unique TCRs, with a median clonality of 0.080. An exploratory multi-omic analysis was conducted of the somatic, immune and clinical correlates of response to PD-L1 blockade with atezolizumab in urothelial cancer. Pretreatment tumor samples, along with matched peripheral blood serially collected before and after atezolizumab treatment, were subjected to TCR sequencing. Durable clinical benefit was defined as a progression-free survival longer than 6 months, and TCR features were additionally tested against progression-free survival and overall survival. Whole exome sequencing and RNA sequencing of pretreatment tumors were performed alongside TCR sequencing in the same patients. Durable clinical benefit was achieved by nine patients and was not achieved by 20 patients. Pretreatment blood TCR-seq was available for about 27 patients, at least one posttreatment blood collection was obtained for 25 or so patients, and tumor TCR-seq was available for 25 or so patients. What the work shows at the level of the full study, not this receptor alone: Because the sample size was small (n ≈ 30) and many of the analyses were exploratory, the results are meant to be hypothesis-generating. Improved progression-free and overall survival was associated with having pretreatment peripheral blood TCR clonality below the median. Patients with durable benefit showed greater expansion of tumor-associated TCR clones in peripheral blood 3 weeks after starting treatment (n of about 22, p = 0.022).

CDR1 MNHEY and CDR2 SMNVEV were looked up in the germline V gene (reference sequence). From its cysteine to its phenylalanine, the CDR3 spans 15 amino acids. Only CDR3 DNA remains: 45 bases, in frame from the first base. A distance of 14 bases separates the germline ends of V and J, which lose 5 bases and 3 bases respectively. Synthetic TCR analog templates were spiked into each PCR to estimate absolute template abundance from read counts. The immunoSEQ assay used bias-controlled V and J gene primers to amplify TCRbeta CDR3 regions from genomic DNA. Sequencing of rearranged TCRbeta segments was done at approximately 20X coverage. From the authors' description of their analysis: Sequencing errors were corrected by clustering and CDR3s were annotated against IMGT to assign V, D and J genes. Downstream analyses used only productive TCRbeta rearrangements and left out out-of-frame or stop-codon sequences. Clonality was computed as one minus Shannon entropy normalized by the log of the number of unique productive sequences. Fisher's exact test with Benjamini-Hochberg correction, using a cutoff of adjusted p below 0.01, was how clones that differed between time points or between blood and tumor were identified. As stored in TCRdb, this immuneACCESS dataset retains in-frame rearrangements with V and J assigned. A fraction of the clones does not appear; measured against another copy, unresolved V genes explain less than half of the discrepancy, and the remainder lacks a known reason. That table gives V, J and clone size, and the DNA gave D and trimming. The sample data list approximately 38,000 clones, and more than 85% of these were observed just once. Over 1.5% of the sample goes to the ten largest clones.

In the case of this clone: Its antigen is unknown. Base qualities are not provided; no much larger clone lies one nucleotide away.

The cohort included under 35 patients with locally advanced or metastatic urothelial carcinoma who were treated at Memorial Sloan Kettering on a trial protocol. Peripheral blood mononuclear cells were collected pretreatment and during treatment, at between 1 and 8 total time points per patient. The Qiagen DNeasy Blood extraction kit was used to purify genomic DNA from total PBMCs and from tumor samples. PBMCs were collected pretreatment and during treatment, and were isolated and stored as previously described. In this chain, TRBV27 is recombined with TRBJ2-1, with TRBD2 as a weak D call on 6 bases. The starting material was PBMCs, obtained around atezolizumab (anti-PD-L1) treatment. The TCR sequence derives from a man in his sixties with urothelial cancer. The CDR3 sequence is CASSPRWEDYNEQFF. At the DNA level, the sequence is TGTGCCAGCAGTCCCCGTTGGGAGGACTACAATGAGCAGTTCTTC.